These 27 T cell receptor beta chains originate from one sample sequenced in a study of blood T cell repertoires in COVID-19. The protocol was immunoSEQ multiplex PCR, while the TCRdb copy is restricted to in-frame clones and leaves out a portion. The sample lists about 140,000 clones, approximately 86% occurring once. Sequencing was performed on peripheral blood. These receptors were taken from a woman aged 60-75 years with acute or convalescent COVID-19.

For the CDR3, the DNA is TGTGCCATCAGTGAAGTAGCGGCTGGGGCCAACGTCCTGACTTTC. Amino acids: CAISEVAAGANVLTF. This chain joins TRBV10-3 and TRBJ2-6, with D possibly matching TRBD2 (6 bases). The CDR3 consists of 15 residues. The V gene's germline CDR1 is ENHRY and CDR2 SYGVKD. V dropped 3 bases and J dropped 2 bases, with 8 bases sitting between them.

The chain recombines TRBV6-1 with TRBJ1-2; the match to TRBD1 covers 8 bases. Germline CDR1 and CDR2: MNHNS and SASEGT. After removal of 3 bases from V and 5 bases from J, the junction contained 11 bases not matched to a gene. The CDR3 is made up of 16 amino acids. The CDR3 DNA reads as TGTGCCAGCAGTGACCTCGGACAGGGCATCTGGTATGGCTACACCTTC. Encoded protein: CASSDLGQGIWYGYTF.

As to this clone: The same CDR3 can be traced to other DNA sequences in this sample. The chain has TRBV18 and TRBJ2-7; a weak D match, TRBD1 (5 bases). V lost 6 bases to trimming and J lost 0 bases, with 9 bases between them. Looked up from germline, CDR1 is KGHSH and CDR2 is LQKENI. This CDR3 contains 13 residues. In DNA, the CDR3 is TGTGCCAGCTCGCGACAGAGCTCCTACGAGCAGTACTTC. It specifies CASSRQSSYEQYF.

The chain couples TRBV6-5 to TRBJ2-7; D not certain. The ends were cut back, 6 bases at V and 0 bases at J, with 15 bases in the middle. The CDR3 runs 15 residues. Germline V CDR1 and CDR2: MNHEY, SVGAGI. CDR3 protein: CASRRDKLFSYEQYF. DNA for the CDR3: TGTGCCAGCAGGAGAGACAAACTCTTCTCCTACGAGCAGTACTTC.

The V gene is TRBV5-1, the J gene TRBJ2-1; D gene unclear. This CDR3 region has 13 residues. Germline-derived CDR1 and CDR2 are SGHRS and YFSETQ. Trimming pared 4 bases from V and 7 bases from J, leaving 12 bases between. The CDR3 protein is CASSVGQRNEQFF. The CDR3 region has the DNA TGCGCCAGCAGCGTGGGTCAGAGGAATGAGCAGTTCTTC.

CDR3 DNA sequence: TGTGCCAGCTCACAAAGCTCCGGGGCAACTAATGAAAAACTGTTTTTT. Protein sequence: CASSQSSGATNEKLFF. The V call is TRBV18, the J call TRBJ1-4; D not certain. The CDR3 has 16 amino acids. V lost 4 bases, J lost 0 bases, and 12 bases lay in between. CDR1 and CDR2 from the germline V gene are KGHSH and LQKENI.

The genes are TRBV6-5 and TRBJ1-1; D is undetermined. The V end was cut by 2 bases, the J end by 4 bases, with 14 bases between. The CDR3 sequence is 15 residues long. Germline CDR1 reads MNHEY; CDR2 reads SVGAGI. The CDR3 DNA reads as TGTGCCAGCAGTTACCCCGGGAGGACCGGCACTGAAGCTTTCTTT. It specifies CASSYPGRTGTEAFF.

The rearrangement links TRBV9 to TRBJ2-1; 9 nucleotides line up with TRBD2. V lost 1 base to trimming and J lost 3 bases; unmatched junction nucleotides: 5. The CDR3 is 16 amino acids. CDR1 SGDLS and CDR2 YYNGEE come from the germline V gene. CDR3 coding DNA: TGTGCCAGCAGCGTATCGGAACTAGCGGGCTACAATGAGCAGTTCTTC. It is translated as CASSVSELAGYNEQFF. The full variable domain, rest sourced from reference TRBV9 and TRBJ2-1, is DSGVTQTPKHLITATGQRVTLRCSPRSGDLSVYWYQQSLDQGLQFLIQYYNGEERAKGNILERFSAQQFPDLHSELNLSSLELGDSALYFCASSVSELAGYNEQFFGPGTRLTVL.

The chain carries TRBV5-6 and TRBJ1-2, with D unclear. Germline V gene sequence: CDR1 SGHDT, CDR2 YYEEEE. Between the trimmed V and J ends, which lost 2 bases and 0 bases, there was a span of 2 bases. CDR3 length: 12 residues. As DNA, the CDR3 is TGTGCCAGCAGCTTCTCTAACTATGGCTACACCTTC. Amino acid sequence: CASSFSNYGYTF. The full variable domain, in which reference TRBV5-6 and TRBJ1-2 provide the parts outside the CDR3, is DAGVTQSPTHLIKTRGQQVTLRCSPKSGHDTVSWYQQALGQGPQFIFQYYEEEERQRGNFPDRFSGHQFPNYSSELNVNALLLGDSALYLCASSFSNYGYTFGSGTRLTVV.

The rearrangement joins TRBV7-9 to TRBJ2-1, with TRBD2 matching 12 bases. This CDR3 comprises 17 residues. Germline V gives CDR1 SEHNR, CDR2 FQNEAQ (reference sequence). Trimming cost V 1 base and J 4 bases; bases outside gene matches: 5. CDR3 sequence reads: CASSLGPLAGGYNEQFF. In DNA form, the CDR3 reads TGTGCCAGCAGCTTAGGGCCACTAGCGGGGGGATACAATGAGCAGTTCTTC. Supplemented by reference TRBV7-9 and TRBJ2-1, the full variable domain reads DTGVSQNPRHKITKRGQNVTFRCDPISEHNRLYWYRQTLGQGPEFLTYFQNEAQLEKSRLLSDRFSAERPKGSFSTLEIQRTEQGDSAMYLCASSLGPLAGGYNEQFFGPGTRLTVL.

The CDR3 DNA reads as TGTGCCAGTAGGACGACAGGGGGTAACAATCAGCCCCAGCATTTT. Protein sequence: CASRTTGGNNQPQHF. V usage is TRBV19 and J usage is TRBJ1-5; TRBD1 matches 9 bases. V shed 6 bases and J 3 bases; nucleotides not matched to a gene: 6. CDR3 size: 15 residues. Germline CDR1 and CDR2: LNHDA and SQIVND (reference sequence).

This clone was observed a handful of times. The chain combines TRBV19 with TRBJ1-5; possible D gene TRBD1, 5 bases. The CDR3 is made up of 13 amino acids. In germline, CDR1 is LNHDA, CDR2 SQIVND (reference sequence). The V gene lost 2 bases and the J gene lost 15 bases, with 17 bases spanning the gap. CDR3 sequence reads: CASSITGTGVGHF. CDR3 sequence (DNA): TGTGCCAGTAGTATAACCGGGACGGGAGTAGGGCATTTT.

CDR3 bases: TGCGCCAGCGCTCCCGGGACTATAAACGACGAGCAGTACTTC. Protein: CASAPGTINDEQYF. The genes are TRBV5-1 and TRBJ2-7; 7 bases line up with TRBD2. The CDR3 loop spans 14 amino acids. Germline values: CDR1 SGHRS, CDR2 YFSETQ. The V and J ends lost 7 bases and 5 bases, in that order; junction bases with no gene match: 12.

The genes are TRBV19 and TRBJ1-1; 10 bases fit TRBD1. CDR1 and CDR2 (germline): LNHDA, SQIVND (reference sequence). J gave up 5 bases and V 7 bases, and 7 bases lay outside the gene matches. The CDR3 has 14 amino acids. As DNA, the CDR3 is TGTGCCAGTAACGAAGACAGGGGGCGGACTGAAGCTTTCTTT. Protein sequence: CASNEDRGRTEAFF.

The sample holds one count of this clone. The chain carries TRBV29-1 and TRBJ2-2; D unclear. The CDR3 has 15 amino acids. The ends were cut back, 6 bases at V and 0 bases at J, with 14 bases in the middle. Germline CDR1 SQVTM, CDR2 ANQGSEA. CDR3 sequence reads: CSVADSSPNTGELFF. CDR3 sequence (DNA): TGCAGCGTCGCTGACTCGTCCCCGAACACCGGGGAGCTGTTTTTT.

The chain combines TRBV4-3 with TRBJ2-7; D gene ambiguous. The length of the CDR3 is 14 residues. CDR1 and CDR2 from the germline V gene are LGHNA and YSLEER. Trimming stripped 1 base from V and 7 bases from J, with 14 bases between. CDR3: CASSQALIEEEQYF. The CDR3 DNA is TGCGCCAGCAGCCAAGCGTTGATTGAGGAGGAGCAGTACTTC.

The rearrangement uses TRBV5-1 and TRBJ2-1; maybe TRBD2 (6 bases). The CDR3 spans 13 residues. V dropped 3 bases and J dropped 7 bases, with 11 bases sitting between them. In germline, CDR1 is SGHRS, CDR2 YFSETQ. CDR3 region: CASSSVGGNEQFF. CDR3 coding DNA: TGCGCCAGCAGCTCCGTCGGGGGTAATGAGCAGTTCTTC.

This rearrangement joins TRBV6-2 or TRBV6-3 to TRBJ2-1, with a weak D call TRBD2 (6 bases). The CDR3 loop spans 16 amino acids. Trimming removed 2 bases at V and 0 bases at J, with 11 bases between. Germline CDR1 MNHEY, CDR2 SVGEGT. The CDR3 sequence: CASSYRVGGSYNEQFF. The CDR3 nucleotides are TGTGCCAGCAGTTACAGGGTCGGGGGCTCCTACAATGAGCAGTTCTTC.

The chain uses TRBV4-1 and TRBJ1-2; D not certain. This CDR3 region has 13 residues. Trimming removed 4 bases at V and 4 bases at J, with 10 bases between. Germline lookup yields CDR1 MGHRA and CDR2 YSYEKL. The CDR3 spells CASSRGGLYGYTF. Here the CDR3 DNA reads TGCGCCAGCAGCCGCGGCGGTCTCTATGGCTACACCTTC.

The genes are TRBV28 and TRBJ1-1; 11 nucleotides agree with TRBD1. Germline V gives CDR1 MDHEN, CDR2 SYDVKM. The trim removed 6 bases at V and 3 bases at J, leaving 6 bases unmatched. This CDR3 spans 15 amino acids. This chain's CDR3 is CASRWTGGVDTEAFF. The CDR3 DNA reads as TGTGCCAGCAGATGGACAGGGGGCGTCGACACTGAAGCTTTCTTT.

This chain connects TRBV2 to TRBJ2-2; maybe TRBD1 (7 bases). The V and J ends lost 5 bases and 5 bases respectively, with 15 bases between them. The CDR3 runs to 15 residues. CDR1 and CDR2 (germline): SNHLY, FYNNEI. CDR3 nucleotides: TGTGCCAGCAGTAAGCTGGAGGGGGCGACCGGGGAGCTGTTTTTT. It yields the protein CASSKLEGATGELFF.

The chain employs TRBV6-5 and TRBJ1-1; no clear D gene. The CDR3 runs to 14 residues. Germline values: CDR1 MNHEY, CDR2 SVGAGI. V lost 10 bases, J lost 1 base, and 16 bases lay in between. The DNA of the CDR3 is TGTGCCACCCCCCTCCCCCCGGGGAACACTGAAGCTTTCTTT. It is translated as CATPLPPGNTEAFF.

V and J are TRBV7-9 and TRBJ2-6; tentative D call: TRBD1 (5 bases). Germline CDR1 reads SEHNR; CDR2 reads FQNEAQ (reference sequence). V lost 5 bases, J lost 3 bases, and 17 bases lay in between. The length of the CDR3 is 17 residues. CDR3 bases: TGTGCCAGCAGCCCACCGCAGGGTTTAGGTGGGGCCAACGTCCTGACTTTC. Its protein is CASSPPQGLGGANVLTF. The full variable domain, rest sourced from reference TRBV7-9 and TRBJ2-6, is DTGVSQNPRHKITKRGQNVTFRCDPISEHNRLYWYRQTLGQGPEFLTYFQNEAQLEKSRLLSDRFSAERPKGSFSTLEIQRTEQGDSAMYLCASSPPQGLGGANVLTFGAGSRLTVL.

The chain couples TRBV6-6 to TRBJ2-5, with D perhaps TRBD2 (6 bases). Deletions cut 11 bases from V and 2 bases from J, with 18 bases between. Germline loops: CDR1 MNHNY, CDR2 SVGAGI (reference sequence). The CDR3 covers 14 residues. The CDR3 DNA sequence: TGTGCCGGGAGGCAGAGCGGAGGACAAGAGACCCAGTACTTC. This gives the protein CAGRQSGGQETQYF.

This chain joins TRBV4-2 and TRBJ2-2, with TRBD2 matching 13 bases. Germline V gene lookup returns CDR1 LGHNA and CDR2 YNFKEQ. The J segment lost 4 bases and the V segment lost 2 bases, leaving 7 bases of the junction unmatched. The CDR3 is made up of 18 amino acids. CDR3 in DNA: TGTGCCAGCAGCCAACCTCCCGGGACTAGCGGGGCCACCGGGGAGCTGTTTTTT. Encoded protein: CASSQPPGTSGATGELFF.

The rearrangement uses TRBV27 and TRBJ1-2; 7 positions agree with TRBD1. The J segment lost 4 bases and the V segment lost 4 bases, leaving 9 bases of the junction unmatched. CDR1 is MNHEY and CDR2 is SMNVEV in the germline V gene (reference sequence). The CDR3 extends over 15 amino acids. The CDR3 DNA follows: TGTGCCAGCAGTTCACAGGGGAAGGTTGCCTATGGCTACACCTTC. Amino acid sequence: CASSSQGKVAYGYTF.

This chain uses TRBV18 with TRBJ1-4, with 7 bases aligning to TRBD1. CDR3 length: 16 amino acids. Trimming removed 4 bases from V and 2 bases from J; junction bases left unmatched: 7. In germline, CDR1 is KGHSH, CDR2 LQKENI. As DNA, the CDR3 is TGTGCCAGCTCACGAATCTTGACAGGGACTAATGAAAAACTGTTTTTT. This translates into CASSRILTGTNEKLFF.